This T cell receptor beta chain was obtained from a study of cytomegalovirus exposure and HLA in healthy donors. Study background: Membership in the Caucasian-associated ancestry cluster was found for 75% to 90% of approximately 380 genotyped donors. Study observations and caveats: A later analysis associated about 18,000 TCR beta sequences with HLA alleles at a 0.05 false discovery rate. For TCR beta chains, V- and J-gene trimming was later linked to a missense DCLRE1C variant.

From germline, CDR1 is SGHNT and CDR2 YYREEE (reference sequence). Trimming shortened V by 4 bases and J by 4 bases, and 17 bases separated the two germline ends. This CDR3 comprises 16 residues. Both 60 Vbeta primers and 13 Jbeta primers went into the PCR. The data were produced by immunoSEQ multiplex PCR, yet TCRdb's version contains in-frame clones alone and is incomplete. The top ten hold under 2.5% of the sample, which has approximately 150,000 clones, approximately 78% seen once. Of note for this clone: Antigen: not known.

The chain has TRBV5-4 and TRBJ2-2, with no clear D. The sample was PBMCs. The TCR comes from a human donor in good health. The CDR3 protein is CASSLTVGSPTGELFF. CDR3 nucleotides: TGTGCCAGCAGCCTCACCGTGGGTAGCCCCACCGGGGAGCTGTTTTTT.